Shown below are 32 T cell receptor beta chains from a single sample sequenced in a study of CD8+CD57+ T cells in acquired aplastic anemia (dated by TCRdb to 2016 to 2018). Sequencing relied on an Illumina HiSeq 2000. Genomic DNA was used as template for profiling of TCR beta VDJ combinations and CDR3 sequences. Through fastp at Q25 and MiXCR, TCRdb rebuilt clones from the public reads, retaining in-frame beta chains. Rows with one shared CDR3 protein collapse into an entry with the most common genes and DNA. In all, the sample holds over 150,000 distinct CDR3 sequences, and roughly 48% of those were seen once. The biggest ten clones account for 0.8% to 1.1% of the sample. Source material: sorted CD4+, CD8+, or CD8+CD57+ T cells (not recorded which) from PBMCs. The source is a human donor in good health.

The chain links TRBV10-3 to TRBJ2-1; TRBD2 is a possible D gene (6 bases). Trimming left V 4 bases short and J 6 bases short, with 25 bases between. In germline, CDR1 is ENHRY, CDR2 SYGVKD. This CDR3 has 18 amino acids. The CDR3 coding sequence is TGTGCCATCAGTGCTAGAGGGAGGCGGGATTCCTCAGGCAATGAGCAGTTCTTC. Amino acid sequence: CAISARGRRDSSGNEQFF.

The chain couples TRBV7-9 to TRBJ2-3; D unresolved. The V end was cut by 6 bases, the J end by 2 bases, with 9 bases between. In germline, CDR1 is SEHNR, CDR2 FQNEAQ (reference sequence). The CDR3 is made up of 13 amino acids. The CDR3: CASRPRSTDTQYF. CDR3 DNA sequence: TGTGCCAGCAGACCACGCTCCACAGATACGCAGTATTTT.

This chain joins TRBV18 and TRBJ1-2; no reliable D call. Trimming shortened V by 3 bases and J by 2 bases, and 7 bases separated the two germline ends. The germline V gene encodes CDR1 KGHSH and CDR2 LQKENI. The CDR3 totals 13 residues. The CDR3 spells CASSPASNYGYTF. In DNA, the CDR3 is TGTGCCAGCTCACCGGCCAGCAACTATGGCTACACCTTC.

This clonotype was counted at least ten times. The rearrangement uses TRBV9 and TRBJ2-1, with D perhaps matching TRBD1 (8 bases). Trimming took 4 bases from V and 6 from J, leaving 17 bases between them. CDR3 length: 15 amino acids. The germline gives CDR1 SGDLS, CDR2 YYNGEE. CDR3 region: CASSSGQGGFNEQFF. The CDR3 DNA reads TGTGCCAGCAGCTCTGGACAGGGAGGGTTCAATGAGCAGTTCTTC.

The V gene is TRBV11-2, the J gene TRBJ2-4; D is perhaps TRBD1 or TRBD2 (5 bases each). The germline V gene has CDR1 SGHAT and CDR2 FQNNGV. The V end was cut by 5 bases, the J end by 0 bases, with 11 bases between. This CDR3 is built from 15 residues. The CDR3 here is CASSTGTLAKNIQYF. CDR3 in DNA: TGTGCCAGCAGCACCGGGACCTTAGCCAAAAACATTCAGTACTTC.

This clonotype was observed a handful of times. This may stem from a read error, because a much larger clone lies one nucleotide away. DNA for the CDR3: TGCAGTGCTACAAGGGGGCGGCGTGAAAAACTGCTTTTT. It translates to CSATRGRREKLLF. The chain combines TRBV20-1 with TRBJ1-4, with 7 nucleotides matching TRBD1. Germline loops: CDR1 DFQATT, CDR2 SNEGSKA (reference sequence). The CDR3 sequence is 13 residues long.

The V gene is TRBV5-1, the J gene TRBJ2-1, with 7 bases matching TRBD2. The CDR3 sequence is 16 residues long. The V and J ends lost 3 bases and 6 bases, in that order; junction bases with no gene match: 12. CDR1 is SGHRS, CDR2 YFSETQ, per germline. The CDR3 bases are TGCGCCAGCAGCTCCAGGTGGGAGGGCCGGCGCAATGAGCAGTTCTTC. This translates into CASSSRWEGRRNEQFF.

This rearrangement joins TRBV7-6 to TRBJ2-5; 11 bases are shared with TRBD2. Germline V gene sequence: CDR1 SGHVS, CDR2 FNYEAQ. J lost 5 bases, V lost 4 bases, and 3 bases had no gene match. The CDR3 is 14 amino acids. The CDR3 spells CASSSLAGVETQYF. CDR3 coding DNA: TGTGCCAGCAGCTCACTAGCGGGAGTGGAGACCCAGTACTTC.

V usage is TRBV7-2 and J usage is TRBJ2-7, with D perhaps assigned TRBD1 or TRBD2 (5 bases each). The CDR3 loop spans 15 amino acids. CDR1 is SGHTA and CDR2 is FQGNSA in the germline V gene. V was pared by 6 bases and J by 2 bases, with 17 bases between. The CDR3 DNA sequence: TGTGCCAGCAGTAAATCGGGACGCAGCACCTACGAGCAGTACTTC. As protein: CASSKSGRSTYEQYF.

This clonotype was seen at least ten times. The CDR3 loop is CASSMGGQGEEGYTF. The CDR3 nucleotides read TGTGCCAGTAGTATGGGCGGGCAGGGGGAAGAAGGCTACACCTTC. This chain uses TRBV19 with TRBJ1-2; 7 nucleotides agree with TRBD1. Germline V gene sequence: CDR1 LNHDA, CDR2 SQIVND (reference sequence). Trimming cost V 3 bases and J 8 bases; bases outside gene matches: 12. The CDR3 is 15 residues long.

This clonotype was picked up a small number of times. The rearrangement links TRBV7-7 to TRBJ2-2; D unclear. Germline CDR1 is SSHAT and CDR2 is FNYEAQ (reference sequence). V shed 4 bases and J shed 0 bases, with 3 bases lying between them. This CDR3 contains 13 residues. The CDR3 loop is CASSYSNTGELFF. CDR3 nucleotides: TGTGCCAGCAGCTATTCGAACACCGGGGAGCTGTTTTTT.

This clonotype was seen only a few times. The chain couples TRBV7-9 to TRBJ1-2; D gene unclear. In germline, CDR1 is SEHNR, CDR2 FQNEAQ (reference sequence). This CDR3 contains 12 residues. The germline V and J ends were trimmed by 8 bases and 8 bases, with 15 bases remaining between them. The CDR3 loop reads CASEGAMKGYTF. Here the CDR3 DNA reads TGTGCCAGCGAAGGTGCGATGAAGGGCTACACCTTC.

In this sample, this clonotype turned up a few times. This chain links TRBV7-2 with TRBJ2-5, with D unresolved. Germline V gene sequence: CDR1 SGHTA, CDR2 FQGNSA. V was trimmed by 7 bases and J by 2 bases, leaving 11 bases between them. The CDR3 is 13 amino acids. Here the CDR3 reads CASTNTGQETQYF. CDR3 nucleotides: TGTGCCAGCACCAACACTGGACAAGAGACCCAGTACTTC.

V is TRBV10-3 and J is TRBJ2-3; 9 bases are shared with TRBD1. Trimming removed 5 bases from V and 6 bases from J; junction bases left unmatched: 6. From germline, CDR1 is ENHRY and CDR2 SYGVKD. The CDR3 is 14 amino acids. CDR3 nucleotide sequence: TGTGCCATCAGTCCCGGGACAGGGCCCGATACGCAGTATTTT. Translation gives CAISPGTGPDTQYF.

This clonotype was observed many times. V gene TRBV19 combines with J gene TRBJ1-3; the D gene is possibly TRBD1 (5 bases). The CDR3 is made up of 15 amino acids. Trimming shortened V by 7 bases and J by 3 bases, and 16 bases separated the two germline ends. Germline V lookup: CDR1 LNHDA, CDR2 SQIVND (reference sequence). CDR3 protein: CASNGQGTFGNTIYF. CDR3 nucleotide sequence: TGTGCCAGTAACGGGCAGGGCACTTTTGGAAACACCATATATTTT. Full variable domain (remainder filled in from reference TRBV19 and TRBJ1-3): DGGITQSPKYLFRKEGQNVTLSCEQNLNHDAMYWYRQDPGQGLRLIYYSQIVNDFQKGDIAEGYSVSREKKESFPLTVTSAQKNPTAFYLCASNGQGTFGNTIYFGEGSWLTVV.

This clonotype came up once. The chain links TRBV20-1 to TRBJ2-7; tentatively, D is TRBD1 (5 bases). The CDR3 sequence is 13 residues long. CDR1 DFQATT and CDR2 SNEGSKA come from the germline V gene (reference sequence). V was shortened by 0 bases and J by 4 bases, with 10 bases between the two germline ends. The CDR3, as DNA: TGCAGTGCTAGAGATGCTACAGGTTACGAGCAGTACTTC. Amino acid sequence: CSARDATGYEQYF.

The chain links TRBV10-3 to TRBJ1-3, with D possibly being TRBD1 (5 bases). CDR1 ENHRY and CDR2 SYGVKD come from the germline V gene. There are 12 residues in the CDR3. Deletions cut 9 bases from V and 4 bases from J, with 10 bases between. The CDR3 DNA follows: TGTGCCATGGCAGGGCCGGGAAACACCATATATTTT. Amino acid sequence: CAMAGPGNTIYF.

This clonotype was detected ten times or more. The V call is TRBV5-5, the J call TRBJ2-5, with TRBD2 identical over 12 bases. The CDR3 is 15 residues long. Germline V gives CDR1 SGHKS, CDR2 YYEKEE (reference sequence). V trimming: 4 bases; J trimming: 5 bases; junction bases outside the gene matches: 6. CDR3 sequence (DNA): TGTGCCAGCAGCCGAGGGACTAGCGGGTTCGAGACCCAGTACTTC. Amino acids: CASSRGTSGFETQYF.

V is TRBV25-1 and J is TRBJ2-4, with TRBD1 as a possible D gene (6 bases). Trimming removed 3 bases from V and 9 bases from J, with 18 bases in between. Germline V gene data show CDR1 as MGHDK and CDR2 as SYGVNS. The CDR3 spans 15 residues. CDR3 sequence reads: CASSDLPGDKSIQYF. The CDR3, as DNA: TGTGCCAGCAGTGATTTGCCAGGGGATAAGAGCATTCAGTACTTC.

The chain recombines TRBV27 with TRBJ2-1; unclear D gene. This CDR3 is 15 amino acids long. Trimming left V 5 bases short and J 2 bases short, with 13 bases between. The V gene's germline CDR1 is MNHEY and CDR2 SMNVEV (reference sequence). The CDR3 region is CASSLAPSPYNEQFF. DNA of the CDR3: TGTGCCAGCAGTCTCGCGCCCTCCCCCTACAATGAGCAGTTCTTC.

In its sample, this clonotype was seen many times. The rearrangement links TRBV10-2 to TRBJ2-7, with 8 bases that match TRBD1. Unmatched junction bases numbered 7, after V lost 5 bases and J lost 4 bases. Germline lookup yields CDR1 WSHSY and CDR2 SAAADI. This CDR3 has 14 amino acids. The CDR3 protein is CASSLQGGGYEQYF. CDR3 in DNA: TGCGCCAGCAGTCTACAGGGGGGCGGATACGAGCAGTACTTC.

This clonotype was counted many times. The V and J genes are TRBV2 and TRBJ2-7; TRBD1 agrees at 8 bases. V was pared by 4 bases and J by 4 bases, with 6 bases of the junction left unmatched. The CDR3 loop spans 14 amino acids. Per germline, CDR1 SNHLY and CDR2 FYNNEI. CDR3 region: CASSARTGWYEQYF. CDR3 DNA: TGTGCCAGCAGTGCCCGGACAGGGTGGTACGAGCAGTACTTC.

The CDR3 is CASSDGTGGNQPQHF. The CDR3 DNA is TGTGCCAGCAGTGACGGGACAGGGGGCAATCAGCCCCAGCATTTT. This chain links TRBV27 with TRBJ1-5; TRBD1 matches at 10 bases. Germline CDR1 reads MNHEY; CDR2 reads SMNVEV (reference sequence). V shed 5 bases, J shed 2 bases, and the junction held 3 bases outside the gene matches. The CDR3 has 15 residues.

This clonotype was observed once. It may be a read error: a sequence one base away is much more abundant. DNA of the CDR3: TGTGCCAGCAGCGAGACAGGGCGATTTGAAGAACTGTTTTTT. Translating gives CASSETGRFEELFF. The chain couples TRBV12-3 or TRBV12-4 to TRBJ1-4; 7 nucleotides line up with TRBD1. The CDR3 extends over 14 amino acids.

V gene TRBV3-1 combines with J gene TRBJ1-2; D is perhaps TRBD1 (5 bases). The length of the CDR3 is 16 residues. V dropped 1 base and J dropped 0 bases, with 12 bases sitting between them. CDR1 is LGHDT and CDR2 is YNNKEL in the germline V gene (reference sequence). The CDR3 DNA reads TGTGCCAGCAGCCAAGGTTTTCAGGGTGCTAACTATGGCTACACCTTC. Its translation is CASSQGFQGANYGYTF.

The genes are TRBV29-1 and TRBJ2-1, with 9 bases identical to TRBD1. CDR3 size: 12 residues. Trimming took 6 bases from V and 4 from J; bases not matched to a gene: 1. Germline loops: CDR1 SQVTM, CDR2 ANQGSEA. This chain's CDR3 is CSVTGGYNEQFF. The CDR3 DNA reads TGCAGCGTGACAGGGGGGTACAATGAGCAGTTCTTC.

V usage is TRBV10-3 and J usage is TRBJ2-7; the D is unclear. Trimming removed 5 bases from V and 3 bases from J, with 8 bases in between. CDR1 and CDR2 from the germline V gene are ENHRY and SYGVKD. This CDR3 is 12 amino acids long. CDR3 sequence reads: CAISLDDYEQYF. Written as DNA, the CDR3 is TGTGCCATCAGTCTCGACGACTACGAGCAGTACTTC.

The rearrangement uses TRBV11-2 and TRBJ2-3, with TRBD2 identical over 16 bases. V shed 5 bases, J shed 4 bases, and the junction held 6 bases outside the gene matches. Germline CDR1 reads SGHAT; CDR2 reads FQNNGV. The CDR3 consists of 17 residues. CDR3 DNA sequence: TGTGCCAGCAGCCCTGGGACTAGCGGGAGGGGGGCAGATACGCAGTATTTT. The encoded protein is CASSPGTSGRGADTQYF.

Ten or more counts support this clonotype. The rearrangement links TRBV10-3 to TRBJ2-2; D is unresolved. V gave up 8 bases and J gave up 0 bases, with 13 bases separating them. The germline CDR1 and CDR2 sequences are ENHRY and SYGVKD. CDR3 size: 15 residues. The CDR3 is CAIALGSTNTGELFF. The DNA of the CDR3 is TGTGCCATCGCCTTAGGGTCCACGAACACCGGGGAGCTGTTTTTT.

This clonotype was picked up a small number of times. V is TRBV2 and J is TRBJ2-1; TRBD1 is a possible D gene (6 bases). The V end lost 5 bases, the J end lost 8 bases, and 10 bases lay between the germline ends. The CDR3 totals 12 residues. Germline loops: CDR1 SNHLY, CDR2 FYNNEI. CDR3 region: CASSPRGHEQFF. For the CDR3, the DNA is TGTGCCAGCAGTCCCAGGGGACATGAGCAGTTCTTC.

The table lists this clonotype with many counts. The rearrangement joins TRBV6-1 to TRBJ1-3; D gene uncertain. CDR3 length equals 13 residues. V dropped 6 bases and J dropped 1 base, with 7 bases sitting between them. CDR1 and CDR2 (germline): MNHNS, SASEGT. The CDR3 spells CASSMGSGNTIYF. For the CDR3, the DNA is TGTGCCAGCAGCATGGGGTCTGGAAACACCATATATTTT.

The V call is TRBV5-6, the J call TRBJ2-6; D is undetermined. CDR3 size: 15 residues. The germline V gene encodes CDR1 SGHDT and CDR2 YYEEEE. Trimming removed 3 bases from V and 1 base from J, with 8 bases in between. The CDR3 nucleotides read TGTGCCAGCAGCTCCCCTCTGTCTGGGGCCAACGTCCTGACTTTC. Its translation is CASSSPLSGANVLTF.